Below are 10 T cell receptor beta chains sequenced from a single sample in a study of metastatic and nonmetastatic thyroid tumors. TCRdb re-called clones from the PCR reads using MiXCR. The sample lists roughly 46,000 clones; about 22% were seen once. Ahead of thyroid surgery, no patient had received treatment of any kind. The specimen sequenced was blood. The receptor source for this set is a male donor with papillary thyroid cancer or a benign thyroid nodule (not recorded which). Some clones in this sample may be carry-over from other donors' samples.

V is TRBV6-1 and J is TRBJ1-2; weak D call: TRBD1 (6 bases). Trimming left V 6 bases short and J 6 bases short, with 20 bases between. CDR1 MNHNS and CDR2 SASEGT come from the germline V gene. The CDR3 runs to 15 residues. This chain's CDR3 is CASSRGGTGFHGYTF. The CDR3, as DNA: TGTGCCAGCAGCCGTGGGGGTACAGGGTTCCATGGCTACACCTTC.

This clone was observed a few times. The chain carries TRBV6-5 and TRBJ1-2; the match to TRBD1 covers 8 bases. Germline loops: CDR1 MNHEY, CDR2 SVGAGI. With V trimmed by 2 bases and J by 5 bases, 1 base remained unmatched. CDR3 length equals 13 residues. This chain's CDR3 is CASSYRTGYGYTF. CDR3 nucleotide sequence: TGTGCCAGCAGTTACAGGACAGGGTATGGCTACACCTTC.

The gene calls are TRBV6-1 and TRBJ2-3; possibly TRBD2 for D (5 bases). The CDR3 spans 13 residues. CDR1 and CDR2 (germline): MNHNS, SASEGT. V was pared by 5 bases and J by 3 bases, with 9 bases between. The chain's CDR3 is CASSQLVTDTQYF. The CDR3 nucleotides are TGTGCCAGCAGTCAACTAGTAACAGATACGCAGTATTTT.

This clone is termed medium-sized (0.01 to 0.1%). The chain couples TRBV30 to TRBJ1-2; 9 bases fit TRBD1. The CDR3 loop spans 13 amino acids. The V segment lost 8 bases and the J segment 4 bases; nucleotides outside the gene matches: 8. CDR1 is GTSNPN, CDR2 SVGIG, per germline (reference sequence). The CDR3: CALGDRESYGYTF. The CDR3 DNA reads TGTGCCCTCGGGGACAGGGAGAGCTATGGCTACACCTTC.

There are a few counts of this clone. This chain links TRBV6-4 with TRBJ2-1, with a tentative D call TRBD2 (6 bases). There are 14 residues in the CDR3. Germline CDR1 and CDR2: MRHNA and SNTAGT. V shed 3 bases and J shed 11 bases, with 17 bases lying between them. The CDR3 is CASSEGRDSEKQFF. CDR3 DNA: TGTGCCAGCAGTGAAGGCCGGGACTCAGAAAAGCAGTTCTTC.

This clone was counted many times. J is TRBJ1-2 and V is TRBV30; D is undetermined. The V end was cut by 0 bases, the J end by 5 bases, with 16 bases between. The CDR3 is 15 amino acids. The germline CDR1 and CDR2 sequences are GTSNPN and SVGIG (reference sequence). The CDR3 bases are TGTGCCTGGAGTGTACAATGGACGGTAGTTTATGGCTACACCTTC. It yields the protein CAWSVQWTVVYGYTF.

This rearrangement joins TRBV3-1 to TRBJ1-2; possible D gene TRBD1, 5 bases. V was trimmed by 0 bases and J by 10 bases, leaving 24 bases between them. This CDR3 spans 17 amino acids. Germline V lookup: CDR1 LGHDT, CDR2 YNNKEL (reference sequence). The CDR3 DNA sequence: TGTGCCAGCAGCCAAGATCGGTTTATTAAAAGTACAGGCCTCTACACCTTC. Encoded protein: CASSQDRFIKSTGLYTF.

This clone was observed at least ten times. V usage is TRBV30 and J usage is TRBJ2-3; no definite D call. V lost 4 bases to trimming and J lost 3 bases, with 17 bases between them. CDR3 length equals 15 residues. Germline V gives CDR1 GTSNPN, CDR2 SVGIG (reference sequence). The CDR3 sequence: CAWNPLKGWTDTQYF. The CDR3 coding sequence is TGTGCCTGGAACCCCCTAAAGGGTTGGACAGATACGCAGTATTTT.

This clone was seen a handful of times. One end of the junction does not line up with germline, which may come from a read error. The V call is TRBV6-1, the J call TRBJ2-7; TRBD2 might be the D (5 bases). Germline CDR1 reads MNHNS; CDR2 reads SASEGT. CDR3 size: 13 residues. CDR3 protein: CASRRDPIGEQHF. In DNA form, the CDR3 reads TGTGCCAGCAGACGGGATCCCATTGGCGAGCAGCACTTC.

This clone was recorded a few times. V usage is TRBV10-1 and J usage is TRBJ2-7; D is tentatively TRBD1 or TRBD2 (5 bases each). This CDR3 is 13 amino acids long. V was clipped by 2 bases and J by 1 base, with 6 bases between them. CDR1 and CDR2 from the germline V gene are WNHNN and SYGVQD (reference sequence). The CDR3, as DNA: TGCGCCAGCAGTGAGGGGGGATCCTACGAGCAGTACTTC. Its protein is CASSEGGSYEQYF.